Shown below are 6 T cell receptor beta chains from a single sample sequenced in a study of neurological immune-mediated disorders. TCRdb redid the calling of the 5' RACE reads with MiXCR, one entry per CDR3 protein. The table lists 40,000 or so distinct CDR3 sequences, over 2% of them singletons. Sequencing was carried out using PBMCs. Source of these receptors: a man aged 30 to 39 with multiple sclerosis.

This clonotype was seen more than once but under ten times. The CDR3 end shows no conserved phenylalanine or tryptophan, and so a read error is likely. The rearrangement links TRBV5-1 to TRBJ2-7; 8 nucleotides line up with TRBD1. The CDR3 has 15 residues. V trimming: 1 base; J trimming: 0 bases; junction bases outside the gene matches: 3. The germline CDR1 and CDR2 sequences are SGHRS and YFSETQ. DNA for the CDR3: TGCGCCAGCAGCTTGAGCACAGGGGGCTCCTACGAGCAGTACAAC. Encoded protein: CASSLSTGGSYEQYN.

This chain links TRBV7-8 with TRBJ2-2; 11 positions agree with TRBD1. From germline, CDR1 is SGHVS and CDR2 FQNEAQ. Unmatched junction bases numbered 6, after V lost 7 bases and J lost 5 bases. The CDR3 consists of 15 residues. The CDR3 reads CASTWTGGLTGELFF. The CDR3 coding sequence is TGTGCCAGCACCTGGACAGGGGGCCTGACCGGGGAGCTGTTTTTT.

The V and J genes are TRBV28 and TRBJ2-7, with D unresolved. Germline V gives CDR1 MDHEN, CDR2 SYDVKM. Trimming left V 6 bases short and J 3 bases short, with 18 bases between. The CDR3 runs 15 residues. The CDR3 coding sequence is TGTGCCAGCAGGCTGGGCGGATTTACCTACTACGAGCAGTACTTC. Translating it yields CASRLGGFTYYEQYF.

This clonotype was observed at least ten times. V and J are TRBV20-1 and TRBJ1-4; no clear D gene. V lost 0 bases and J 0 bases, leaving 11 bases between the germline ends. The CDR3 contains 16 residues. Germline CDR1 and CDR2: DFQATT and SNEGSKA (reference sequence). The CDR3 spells CSARDVRNPTNEKLFF. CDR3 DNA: TGCAGTGCTAGAGATGTTAGGAACCCAACTAATGAAAAACTGTTTTTT.

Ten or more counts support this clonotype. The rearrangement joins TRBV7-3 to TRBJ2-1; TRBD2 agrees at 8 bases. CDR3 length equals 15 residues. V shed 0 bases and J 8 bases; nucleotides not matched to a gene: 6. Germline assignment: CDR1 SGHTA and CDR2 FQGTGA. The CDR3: CASSLTSGIRDEQFF. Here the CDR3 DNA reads TGTGCCAGCAGCTTAACTAGCGGGATTAGGGATGAGCAGTTCTTC.

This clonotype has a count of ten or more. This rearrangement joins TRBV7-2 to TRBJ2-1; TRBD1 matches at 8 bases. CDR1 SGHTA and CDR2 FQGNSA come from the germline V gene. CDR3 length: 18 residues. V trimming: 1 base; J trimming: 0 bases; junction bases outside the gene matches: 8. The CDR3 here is CASSLDPGGFSSYNEQFF. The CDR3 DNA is TGTGCCAGCAGCTTAGACCCAGGGGGCTTCAGCTCCTACAATGAGCAGTTCTTC.